This T cell receptor (beta chain) was identified during a study of vaccination effects on CD4 cells after COVID-19. Overall study context: Among convalescent patients, two provided samples 16 days and one week before vaccination.

Comment on this clone: Its antigen remains unidentified.

Expansion of antigen-specific CD4+ T cells with viral peptide pools was carried out by the ViraFEST assay before sequencing. When less than 12 days of culture had elapsed, CD4+ T cells were isolated. The person acquired a PCR-confirmed SARS-CoV-2 infection between March and December 2020. Cultures used about 2 million PBMC per well, approximately 9.7 IU/ml IL-2 and 9.5 to 10 ug/ml peptides. IL-2 medium supplanted half the medium on days 3 and 7. Generated by immunoSEQ multiplex PCR, the TCRdb table keeps only in-frame clones and is missing some. The data contain 26,000 or so clones, approximately 78% of them seen just once; the ten biggest clones take up about 15%. The sequence was collected from a human donor who had a prior SARS-CoV-2 infection. The source was CD4+ T cells from PBMCs cultured with HCoV-NL63 spike peptides, collected before COVID-19 vaccination.

CDR3 in DNA: TGCGCCAGCAGTTACTTAGCGGGGGCCTACAATGAGCAGTTCTTC. Translated, it gives CASSYLAGAYNEQFF. This chain uses TRBV5-1 with TRBJ2-1, with TRBD2 identical over 9 bases. Germline V gene data show CDR1 as SGHRS and CDR2 as YFSETQ. The CDR3 is made up of 15 amino acids. Trimming cost V 5 bases and J 2 bases; bases outside gene matches: 5.